These 21 T cell receptor beta chains were all obtained from the same sample, sequenced in a study of cytomegalovirus exposure and HLA in healthy donors. PCR amplification relied on 60 Vbeta primers (plus 13 Jbeta primers). Generated by immunoSEQ multiplex PCR, the TCRdb table keeps only in-frame clones and is missing some. In the table there are some 200,000 clones, 81% of which are singletons. The sample was PBMCs. Source of these receptors: a man between 50 and 59 years old in good health and CMV-seronegative.

A few counts support this clone. This chain connects TRBV4-1 to TRBJ2-5; D gene ambiguous. Trimming cost V 3 bases and J 5 bases, with 10 bases left between them. Germline V CDR1 and CDR2: MGHRA, YSYEKL. This CDR3 is built from 13 residues. This CDR3 is CASSQNLGETQYF. The CDR3 DNA is TGCGCCAGCAGCCAGAATCTCGGGGAGACCCAGTACTTC.

The V and J genes are TRBV2 and TRBJ1-1, with D unclear. Trimming pared 6 bases from V and 0 bases from J, leaving 11 bases between. The CDR3 consists of 14 residues. Germline V gene lookup returns CDR1 SNHLY and CDR2 FYNNEI. The CDR3 sequence: CASRDWTVNTEAFF. CDR3 DNA: TGTGCCAGCAGGGACTGGACGGTGAACACTGAAGCTTTCTTT.

The chain recombines TRBV11-2 with TRBJ2-7, with no clear D. Germline V gene sequence: CDR1 SGHAT, CDR2 FQNNGV. V was trimmed by 0 bases and J by 5 bases, leaving 8 bases between them. The CDR3 consists of 13 residues. The CDR3 DNA reads as TGTGCCAGCAGCTTAGACCTCCGGGACGAGCAGTACTTC. It translates to CASSLDLRDEQYF.

The chain has TRBV6-1 and TRBJ1-1; D unresolved. Germline V lookup: CDR1 MNHNS, CDR2 SASEGT. The CDR3 covers 14 residues. V was trimmed by 1 base and J by 6 bases, leaving 12 bases between them. This CDR3 reads CASSEEGGISEAFF. CDR3 DNA sequence: TGTGCCAGCAGTGAAGAAGGCGGGATTTCTGAAGCTTTCTTT.

This chain links TRBV13 with TRBJ1-6; D is uncertain. Germline CDR1 PRHDT, CDR2 FYEKMQ (reference sequence). The V and J ends lost 1 base and 7 bases respectively, with 8 bases between them. There are 14 residues in the CDR3. The CDR3 is CASSLATDNSPLHF. CDR3 DNA: TGTGCCAGCAGCTTAGCTACAGACAATTCACCCCTCCACTTT. Complete variable domain (other parts from reference TRBV13 and TRBJ1-6): AAGVIQSPRHLIKEKRETATLKCYPIPRHDTVYWYQQGPGQDPQFLISFYEKMQSDKGSIPDRFSAQQFSDYHSELNMSSLELGDSALYFCASSLATDNSPLHFGNGTRLTVT.

The rearrangement joins TRBV6-5 to TRBJ1-1, with D hard to call. CDR3 length equals 15 residues. CDR1 and CDR2 from the germline V gene are MNHEY and SVGAGI. Trimming left V 0 bases short and J 0 bases short, with 8 bases between. CDR3 in amino acids: CASSYSIAMNTEAFF. The CDR3 coding sequence is TGTGCCAGCAGTTACTCTATAGCTATGAACACTGAAGCTTTCTTT.

This clone was observed a handful of times. The V call is TRBV28, the J call TRBJ2-5, with D perhaps matching TRBD2 (7 bases). Germline V gene data show CDR1 as MDHEN and CDR2 as SYDVKM. The CDR3 loop spans 16 amino acids. V dropped 6 bases and J dropped 2 bases, with 19 bases sitting between them. The CDR3 region is CASRGGGGGKQETQYF. Here the CDR3 DNA reads TGTGCCAGCAGGGGAGGAGGGGGGGGGAAGCAAGAGACCCAGTACTTC.

The V and J genes are TRBV5-1 and TRBJ2-5; 7 bases fit TRBD2. The CDR3 has 15 amino acids. CDR1 is SGHRS, CDR2 YFSETQ, per germline. The ends lost 4 bases at V and 3 bases at J; junction bases unmatched: 9. The DNA for the CDR3 is TGCGCCAGCAGCAAGGGGACTACCCCCGAAGAGACCCAGTACTTC. Translating gives CASSKGTTPEETQYF.

V gene TRBV2 combines with J gene TRBJ2-6; 7 bases line up with TRBD2. The length of the CDR3 is 14 residues. In germline, CDR1 is SNHLY, CDR2 FYNNEI. Trimming at V came to 6 bases and at J to 1 base, leaving 0 bases not matched to a gene. CDR3 region: CASSGGSGANVLTF. DNA of the CDR3: TGTGCCAGCAGCGGGGGGTCTGGGGCCAACGTCCTGACTTTC. The full variable domain, its missing parts supplied by reference TRBV2 and TRBJ2-6, is EPEVTQTPSHQVTQMGQEVILRCVPISNHLYFYWYRQILGQKVEFLVSFYNNEISEKSEIFDDQFSVERPDGSNFTLKIRSTKLEDSAMYFCASSGGSGANVLTFGAGSRLTVL.

The chain is built from TRBV6-5 and TRBJ1-5; the D is unclear. Germline lookup yields CDR1 MNHEY and CDR2 SVGAGI. The V gene lost 4 bases and the J gene lost 2 bases, with 9 bases spanning the gap. The CDR3 runs 14 residues. The CDR3 sequence: CASSSTVGNQPQHF. The DNA of the CDR3 is TGTGCCAGCAGTTCCACGGTTGGCAATCAGCCCCAGCATTTT.

The V call is TRBV11-2, the J call TRBJ2-7; weak D call: TRBD1 (5 bases). Germline loops: CDR1 SGHAT, CDR2 FQNNGV. This CDR3 region has 15 residues. Trimming stripped 0 bases from V and 5 bases from J, with 14 bases between. The CDR3 DNA follows: TGTGCCAGCAGCTTAGAAGGCAGGGCCCCCAACGAGCAGTACTTC. Protein product: CASSLEGRAPNEQYF. The variable domain in full, completed from reference TRBV11-2 and TRBJ2-7, reads EAGVAQSPRYKIIEKRQSVAFWCNPISGHATLYWYQQILGQGPKLLIQFQNNGVVDDSQLPKDRFSAERLKGVDSTLKIQPAKLEDSAVYLCASSLEGRAPNEQYFGPGTRLTVT.

The sample holds a few counts of this clone. The chain employs TRBV6-1 and TRBJ1-1, with D unclear. The germline gives CDR1 MNHNS, CDR2 SASEGT. V lost 6 bases, J lost 5 bases, and 13 bases lay in between. The CDR3 runs 13 residues. The CDR3 sequence: CASSANPRTEAFF. CDR3 sequence (DNA): TGTGCCAGCAGCGCGAACCCTCGGACTGAAGCTTTCTTT.

The CDR3 is CASSIDMRHYSNQPQHF. CDR3 DNA sequence: TGTGCCAGTAGTATAGATATGAGGCACTATAGCAATCAGCCCCAGCATTTT. J is TRBJ1-5 and V is TRBV19; D gene uncertain. Trimming stripped 0 bases from V and 0 bases from J, with 12 bases between. Germline values: CDR1 LNHDA, CDR2 SQIVND (reference sequence). The CDR3 extends over 17 amino acids.

J is TRBJ2-3 and V is TRBV18; a possible D gene is TRBD1 (6 bases). Germline V CDR1 and CDR2: KGHSH, LQKENI. The CDR3 totals 16 residues. V lost 2 bases and J lost 2, with 14 bases in between. As DNA, the CDR3 is TGTGCCAGCTCACCAGAGGACAGAGCTTTCACAGATACGCAGTATTTT. Translation gives CASSPEDRAFTDTQYF.

The chain couples TRBV5-1 to TRBJ2-3, with a weak D call TRBD2 (6 bases). Trimming stripped 0 bases from V and 2 bases from J, with 10 bases between. CDR1 and CDR2 (germline): SGHRS, YFSETQ. The CDR3 consists of 15 residues. The DNA of the CDR3 is TGCGCCAGCAGCTTGGAGCGGGCCCACACAGATACGCAGTATTTT. It is translated as CASSLERAHTDTQYF.

The rearrangement joins TRBV5-1 to TRBJ2-2; D is unclear. The CDR3 spans 13 residues. V was cut by 4 bases and J by 1 base, with 5 bases left in between. Germline V CDR1 and CDR2: SGHRS, YFSETQ. As DNA, the CDR3 is TGCGCCAGCAGCCTCCTGAACACCGGGGAGCTGTTTTTT. This translates into CASSLLNTGELFF.

The chain is built from TRBV6-7 and TRBJ1-2, with D possibly being TRBD1 (5 bases). TRBV6-7 belongs to the ORF category, with a function that is uncertain. V was pared by 2 bases and J by 3 bases, with 13 bases between. This CDR3 has 15 amino acids. CDR3 DNA: TGTGCCAGCAGTTACCCGGTATGGGGCCACTATGGCTACACCTTC. Translation gives CASSYPVWGHYGYTF.

J is TRBJ2-2 and V is TRBV5-1; possibly TRBD2 for D (6 bases). This CDR3 has 14 residues. V lost 0 bases and J lost 7, with 10 bases in between. Per germline, CDR1 SGHRS and CDR2 YFSETQ. This CDR3 reads CASSLDPGGGELFF. DNA of the CDR3: TGCGCCAGCAGCTTGGATCCCGGGGGCGGGGAGCTGTTTTTT.

The CDR3 DNA is TGTGCCAGCAGCTTGGGGGGGCCCTCGTACGAGCAGTACTTC. Encoded protein: CASSLGGPSYEQYF. The chain is built from TRBV7-2 and TRBJ2-7; tentative D call: TRBD2 (7 bases). Per germline, CDR1 SGHTA and CDR2 FQGNSA. CDR3 size: 14 residues. V lost 3 bases to trimming and J lost 4 bases, with 13 bases between them. Full variable domain (rest looked up from reference TRBV7-2 and TRBJ2-7): GAGVSQSPSNKVTEKGKDVELRCDPISGHTALYWYRQSLGQGLEFLIYFQGNSAPDKSGLPSDRFSAERTGGSVSTLTIQRTQQEDSAVYLCASSLGGPSYEQYFGPGTRLTVT.

This sequence joins TRBV19 and TRBJ2-2; TRBD1 agrees at 10 bases. Germline V CDR1 and CDR2: LNHDA, SQIVND (reference sequence). This CDR3 spans 17 amino acids. V lost 9 bases to trimming and J lost 6 bases; unmatched junction nucleotides: 16. The CDR3 loop is CASLPGQGFLKSGELFF. The CDR3 coding sequence is TGTGCCAGCCTACCGGGACAGGGGTTCCTAAAGTCCGGGGAGCTGTTTTTT.

The chain carries TRBV5-5 and TRBJ1-1; TRBD1 matches 8 bases. CDR1 is SGHKS and CDR2 is YYEKEE in the germline V gene (reference sequence). CDR3 size: 14 residues. Unmatched junction bases numbered 7, after V lost 4 bases and J lost 5 bases. The DNA of the CDR3 is TGTGCCAGCAGCGCTGTCTGGACAGGGACTGAAGCTTTCTTT. Translation: CASSAVWTGTEAFF.